A selection of T cell receptor beta chains follows, all from one sample in a study of blood T cell repertoires in COVID-19. Produced via immunoSEQ multiplex PCR; TCRdb's table is partial and in-frame only. The table includes roughly 170,000 clones, 70% to 90% detected once. Sequencing was performed on peripheral blood. The receptors were sampled from a man between 65 and 85 years old with active or convalescent COVID-19. Each CDR3 is given with its conserved first and last residue. A D gene is named only where the DNA matches it firmly. Expanded clones get a size class; other rows say once, few or many, or leave the size out.

abundance	d_gene	v_gene	j_gene	CDR3aa	CDR3nt
.	.	TRBV30	TRBJ1-1	CAWSVESNTEAFF	TGTGCCTGGAGTGTGGAGAGTAACACTGAAGCTTTCTTT
once	TRBD1	TRBV7-2	TRBJ1-3	CASSLAGGAAVGNTIYF	TGTGCCAGCAGCTTAGCAGGGGGCGCAGCGGTTGGAAACACCATATATTTT
.	.	TRBV5-1	TRBJ1-2	CASSLARDTFYGYTF	TGCGCCAGCAGCTTGGCCAGGGACACCTTCTATGGCTACACCTTC
once	.	TRBV9	TRBJ2-2	CASKDGGSGELFF	TGTGCCAGCAAGGATGGAGGGTCCGGGGAGCTGTTTTTT
.	.	TRBV6-5	TRBJ2-7	CASSYEQGSEQYF	TGTGCCAGCAGTTACGAACAGGGATCCGAGCAGTACTTC
.	TRBD1	TRBV9	TRBJ2-1	CASSVRGQGNYNEQFF	TGTGCCAGCAGCGTAAGGGGACAGGGGAACTACAATGAGCAGTTCTTC
.	TRBD1	TRBV12-5	TRBJ2-6	CASGSLETGSGANVLTF	TGTGCTAGTGGTTCCCTGGAGACAGGGAGTGGGGCCAACGTCCTGACTTTC
few	TRBD1	TRBV27	TRBJ2-7	CASSKIHGTATYEQYF	TGTGCCAGCAGTAAGATTCACGGGACAGCAACCTACGAGCAGTACTTC
.	.	TRBV20-1	TRBJ1-1	CSARSGLGAFF	TGCAGTGCTAGGTCAGGGCTAGGAGCTTTCTTT
.	.	TRBV29-1	TRBJ1-1	CSASGGTNTEAFF	TGCAGCGCATCCGGAGGGACCAACACTGAAGCTTTCTTT
.	TRBD1	TRBV11-2	TRBJ1-3	CASSYQFDRGLGGNTIYF	TGTGCCAGCAGCTATCAATTCGACAGGGGGCTAGGGGGAAACACCATATATTTT
.	.	TRBV2	TRBJ1-5	CASSPQGLNQPQHF	TGTGCCAGCAGTCCACAGGGCCTCAATCAGCCCCAGCATTTT
.	.	TRBV7-2	TRBJ1-1	CASSLAFERVSNTEAFF	TGTGCCAGCAGCTTAGCGTTTGAGCGGGTATCCAACACTGAAGCTTTCTTT
many	TRBD1	TRBV5-1	TRBJ2-5	CASSLQGGQETQYF	TGCGCCAGCAGCTTACAGGGGGGCCAAGAGACCCAGTACTTC
.	TRBD1	TRBV11-2	TRBJ2-7	CASSIMGQDSYEQYF	TGTGCCAGCAGCATCATGGGACAGGACTCCTACGAGCAGTACTTC
.	TRBD2	TRBV5-1	TRBJ2-2	CASSLAGLANTGELFF	TGCGCCAGCAGCTTGGCCGGACTAGCGAACACCGGGGAGCTGTTTTTT
.	TRBD1	TRBV7-2	TRBJ2-5	CASSKQGAEETQYF	TGTGCCAGCAGCAAACAGGGGGCCGAAGAGACCCAGTACTTC
few	TRBD1	TRBV18	TRBJ1-2	CASSSGTGLEGYTF	TGTGCCAGCTCATCCGGGACAGGTTTGGAGGGCTACACCTTC
few	.	TRBV24-1	TRBJ1-4	CATSDTVGEKLFF	TGTGCCACCAGTGACACAGTTGGGGAAAAACTGTTTTTT
.	.	TRBV5-1	TRBJ1-1	CASSPRQDSNTEAFF	TGCGCCAGCAGCCCGCGACAGGACTCGAACACTGAAGCTTTCTTT
.	TRBD2	TRBV18	TRBJ2-3	CASSPGLGSTDTQYF	TGTGCCAGCTCACCTGGACTAGGAAGCACAGATACGCAGTATTTT
once	.	TRBV6-2/TRBV6-3	TRBJ1-6	CASSCQYGREGYNSPLHF	TGTGCCAGCAGTTGTCAATACGGACGGGAGGGGTATAATTCACCCCTCCACTTT
.	.	TRBV5-1	TRBJ2-4	CASSLGQGQDIQYF	TGCGCCAGCAGCTTGGGGCAGGGCCAGGACATTCAGTACTTC
.	TRBD1	TRBV4-3	TRBJ1-2	CASSQQGQGGPGYTF	TGCGCCAGCAGCCAACAGGGACAGGGTGGCCCTGGCTACACCTTC
.	.	TRBV4-3	TRBJ1-5	CASSQTTGNQPQHF	TGCGCCAGCAGCCAAACCACAGGAAATCAGCCCCAGCATTTT
.	.	TRBV19	TRBJ1-2	CASSITGTGGYTF	TGTGCCAGTAGTATAACGGGAACCGGAGGCTACACCTTC
few	TRBD2	TRBV7-2	TRBJ2-2	CASSLGGLAGASDGELFF	TGTGCCAGCAGCTTAGGGGGACTAGCGGGAGCGTCGGACGGGGAGCTGTTTTTT
.	TRBD1	TRBV13	TRBJ1-3	CASSAGHRGLVGNTIYF	TGTGCCAGCAGCGCGGGACACAGGGGGCTAGTTGGAAACACCATATATTTT
.	.	TRBV18	TRBJ1-2	CASSLLGTDYGYTF	TGTGCCAGCTCACTCCTCGGGACTGACTATGGCTACACCTTC
.	TRBD1	TRBV7-9	TRBJ2-4	CASSPGTGNRLQYF	TGTGCCAGCAGTCCAGGGACAGGGAACCGACTTCAGTACTTC
.	TRBD1	TRBV28	TRBJ1-2	CATPQTGNYGYTF	TGTGCCACCCCCCAGACAGGGAACTATGGCTACACCTTC
once	TRBD1	TRBV11-2	TRBJ1-2	CASRLRTGAFYGYTF	TGTGCCAGCAGACTTCGGACAGGGGCCTTCTATGGCTACACCTTC
.	.	TRBV5-4	TRBJ1-1	CASSWGDKTEAFF	TGTGCCAGCAGCTGGGGAGACAAGACTGAAGCTTTCTTT
.	.	TRBV28	TRBJ2-3	CASSLTVSGVDTQYF	TGTGCCAGCAGTTTAACGGTTTCGGGGGTAGATACGCAGTATTTT
.	.	TRBV7-3	TRBJ2-3	CASSLDSHDTQYF	TGTGCCAGCAGCCTCGACAGTCACGATACGCAGTATTTT